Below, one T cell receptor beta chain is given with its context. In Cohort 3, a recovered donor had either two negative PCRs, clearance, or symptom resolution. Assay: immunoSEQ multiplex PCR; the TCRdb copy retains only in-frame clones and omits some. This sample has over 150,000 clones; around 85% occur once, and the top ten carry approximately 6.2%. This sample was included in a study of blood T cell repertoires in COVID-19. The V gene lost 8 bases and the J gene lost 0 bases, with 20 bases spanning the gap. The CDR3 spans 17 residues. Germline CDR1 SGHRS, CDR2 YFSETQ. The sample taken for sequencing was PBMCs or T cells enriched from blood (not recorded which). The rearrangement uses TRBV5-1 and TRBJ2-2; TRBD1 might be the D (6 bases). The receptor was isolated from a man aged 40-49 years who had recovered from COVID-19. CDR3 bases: TGCGCCAGGATTAAATTCGGGCAGGGGTCGAACACCGGGGAGCTGTTTTTT. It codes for CARIKFGQGSNTGELFF.